This T cell receptor beta chain is from a study of blood T cell repertoires in COVID-19. Overall study context: Samples of COVID-19 (acute and convalescent) were obtained from the United States, Italy and Spain. The analysed material was cDNA or gDNA that came from T cells, B-cell-depleted T cells, or PBMCs.

Per the original methods: Estimated nucleated cell counts came from reference gene primer amplification. Sequenced by immunoSEQ multiplex PCR; TCRdb stores in-frame clones only, minus some. V, J and clone size were drawn from that table, and D and trimming were deduced from the DNA. The sample yields more than 200,000 clones, less than 90% seen once. With 0 bases removed from V and 3 bases from J, the gap between germline ends came to 10 bases. This CDR3 has 15 amino acids. In germline, CDR1 is SGHKS, CDR2 YYEKEE (reference sequence). The sequenced sample consisted of peripheral blood. The chain joins TRBV5-5 to TRBJ1-5, with a weak D call TRBD1 (5 bases). This receptor was identified in a man aged 25-45 years with active or convalescent COVID-19. As DNA, the CDR3 is TGTGCCAGCAGCTTGGTCGCACAGGCCAATCAGCCCCAGCATTTT. This translates into CASSLVAQANQPQHF.